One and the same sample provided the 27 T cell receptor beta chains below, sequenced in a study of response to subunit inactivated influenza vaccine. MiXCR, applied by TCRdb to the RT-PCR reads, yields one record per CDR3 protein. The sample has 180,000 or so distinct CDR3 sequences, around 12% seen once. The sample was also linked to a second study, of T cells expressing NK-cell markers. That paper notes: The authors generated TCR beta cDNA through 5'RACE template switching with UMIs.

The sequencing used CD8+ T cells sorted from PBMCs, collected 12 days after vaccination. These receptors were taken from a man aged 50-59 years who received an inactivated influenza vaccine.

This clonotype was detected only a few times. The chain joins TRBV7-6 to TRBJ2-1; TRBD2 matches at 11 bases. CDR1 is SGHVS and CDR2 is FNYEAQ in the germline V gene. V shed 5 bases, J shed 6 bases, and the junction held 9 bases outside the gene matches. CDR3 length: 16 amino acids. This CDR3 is CASSTPLAGGLNEQFF. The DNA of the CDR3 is TGTGCCAGCAGCACCCCATTAGCGGGGGGGCTCAATGAGCAGTTCTTC.

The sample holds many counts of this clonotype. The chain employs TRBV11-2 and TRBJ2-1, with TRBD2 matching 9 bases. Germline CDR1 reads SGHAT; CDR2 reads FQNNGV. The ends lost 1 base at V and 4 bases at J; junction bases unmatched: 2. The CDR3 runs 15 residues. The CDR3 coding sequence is TGTGCCAGCAGCTTAGCAGCGGGAGGTTACAATGAGCAGTTCTTC. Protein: CASSLAAGGYNEQFF.

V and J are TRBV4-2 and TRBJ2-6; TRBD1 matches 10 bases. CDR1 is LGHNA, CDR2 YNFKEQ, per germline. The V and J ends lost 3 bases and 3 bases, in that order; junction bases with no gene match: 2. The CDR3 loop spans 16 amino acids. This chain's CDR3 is CASSQGQGFGANVLTF. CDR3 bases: TGTGCCAGCAGCCAGGGACAGGGGTTTGGGGCCAACGTCCTGACTTTC.

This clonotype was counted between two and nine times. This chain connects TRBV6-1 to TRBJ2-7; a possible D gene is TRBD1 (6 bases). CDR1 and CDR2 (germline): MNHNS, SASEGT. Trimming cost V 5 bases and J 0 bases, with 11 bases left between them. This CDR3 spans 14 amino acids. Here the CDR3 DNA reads TGTGCCAGCAGTCCCCAGGGGTTCTCCTACGAGCAGTACTTC. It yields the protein CASSPQGFSYEQYF.

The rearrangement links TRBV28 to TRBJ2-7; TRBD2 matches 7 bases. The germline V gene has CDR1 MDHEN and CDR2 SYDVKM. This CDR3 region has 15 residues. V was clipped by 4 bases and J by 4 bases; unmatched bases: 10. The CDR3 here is CASSSLGLAVYEQYF. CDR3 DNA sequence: TGTGCCAGCAGTTCCCTGGGGCTAGCGGTGTACGAGCAGTACTTC.

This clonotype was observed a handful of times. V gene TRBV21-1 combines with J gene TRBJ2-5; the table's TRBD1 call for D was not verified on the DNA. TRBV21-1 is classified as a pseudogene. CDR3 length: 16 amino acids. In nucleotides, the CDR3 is TGTGCCAGCAGCCCCGGGGGCGGGGGTCCAGAAGAGACCCAGTACTTC. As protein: CASSPGGGGPEETQYF.

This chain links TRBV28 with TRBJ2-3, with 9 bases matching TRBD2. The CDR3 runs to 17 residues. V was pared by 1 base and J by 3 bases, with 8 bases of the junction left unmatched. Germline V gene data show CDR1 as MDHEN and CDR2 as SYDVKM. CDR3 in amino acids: CASSLSQREVLTDTQYF. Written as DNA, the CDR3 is TGTGCCAGCAGTTTATCCCAGCGGGAGGTGTTGACAGATACGCAGTATTTT.

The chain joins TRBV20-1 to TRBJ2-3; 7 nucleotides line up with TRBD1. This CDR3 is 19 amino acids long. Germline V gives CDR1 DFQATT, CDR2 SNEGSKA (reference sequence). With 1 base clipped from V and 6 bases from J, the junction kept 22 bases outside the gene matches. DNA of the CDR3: TGCAGTGCTAGAGTTCCCCCAATAGACAGGGAAGGGCTCGAGGATACGCAGTATTTT. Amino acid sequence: CSARVPPIDREGLEDTQYF.

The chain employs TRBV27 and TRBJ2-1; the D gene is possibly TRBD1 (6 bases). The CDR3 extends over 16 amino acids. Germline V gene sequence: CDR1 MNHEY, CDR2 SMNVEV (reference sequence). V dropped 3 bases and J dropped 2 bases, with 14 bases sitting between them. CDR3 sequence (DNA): TGTGCCAGCAGTTTTTTGGGGGCCCAAACCTACAATGAGCAGTTCTTC. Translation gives CASSFLGAQTYNEQFF.

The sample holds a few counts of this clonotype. CDR3 residues: CASSVGQGFYNEQFF. The CDR3 DNA reads as TGCGCCAGCAGCGTGGGACAGGGGTTCTACAATGAGCAGTTCTTC. This chain connects TRBV5-1 to TRBJ2-1; 10 bases map to TRBD1. V gave up 4 bases and J gave up 3 bases; unmatched junction bases: 4. The V gene's germline CDR1 is SGHRS and CDR2 YFSETQ. This CDR3 has 15 amino acids.

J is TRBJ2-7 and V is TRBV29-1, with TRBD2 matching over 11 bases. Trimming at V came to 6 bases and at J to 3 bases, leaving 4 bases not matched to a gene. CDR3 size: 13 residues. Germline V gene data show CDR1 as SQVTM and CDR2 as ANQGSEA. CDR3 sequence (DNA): TGCAGCGTGTTTAGCGGGGGGGGCTACGAGCAGTACTTC. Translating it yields CSVFSGGGYEQYF.

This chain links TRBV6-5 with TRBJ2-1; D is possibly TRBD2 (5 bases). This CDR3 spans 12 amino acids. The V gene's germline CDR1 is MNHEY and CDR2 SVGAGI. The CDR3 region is CTSGRGYNEQFF. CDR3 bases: TGTACCTCTGGCCGGGGATACAATGAGCAGTTCTTC.

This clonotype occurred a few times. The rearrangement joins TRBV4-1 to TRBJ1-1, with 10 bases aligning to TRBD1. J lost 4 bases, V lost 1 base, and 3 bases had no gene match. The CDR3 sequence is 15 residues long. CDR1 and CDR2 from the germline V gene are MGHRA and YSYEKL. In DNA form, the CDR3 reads TGCGCCAGCAGCCAAGGCAGGGACAGGGGCACTGAAGCTTTCTTT. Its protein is CASSQGRDRGTEAFF.

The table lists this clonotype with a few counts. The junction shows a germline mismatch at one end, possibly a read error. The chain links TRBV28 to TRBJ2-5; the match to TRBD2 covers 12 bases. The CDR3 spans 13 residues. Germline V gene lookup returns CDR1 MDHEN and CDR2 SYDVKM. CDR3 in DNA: TGTGCCAGCAGTTTATCCCTAGCGGGAGGGCTAGATTTC. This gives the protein CASSLSLAGGLDF.

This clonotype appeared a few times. The CDR3 loop reads CASSFGQYSYEQYF. As DNA, the CDR3 is TGTGCCAGCAGTTTCGGACAGTATTCCTACGAGCAGTACTTC. V is TRBV27 and J is TRBJ2-7; D is perhaps TRBD1 (6 bases). The CDR3 is 14 residues long. Per germline, CDR1 MNHEY and CDR2 SMNVEV (reference sequence). V gave up 3 bases and J gave up 1 base, with 10 bases separating them.

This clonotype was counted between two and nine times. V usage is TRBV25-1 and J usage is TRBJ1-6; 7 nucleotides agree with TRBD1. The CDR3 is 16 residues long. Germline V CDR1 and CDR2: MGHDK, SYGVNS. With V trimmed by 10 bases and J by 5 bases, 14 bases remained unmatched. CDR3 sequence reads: CATSRDSNLHNSPLHF. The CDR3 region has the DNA TGTGCCACTAGTAGGGACAGCAACCTTCATAATTCACCCCTCCACTTT. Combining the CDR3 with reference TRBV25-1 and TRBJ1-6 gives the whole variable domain EADIYQTPRYLVIGTGKKITLECSQTMGHDKMYWYQQDPGMELHLIHYSYGVNSTEKGDLSSESTVSRIRTEHFPLTLESARPSHTSQYLCATSRDSNLHNSPLHFGNGTRLTVT.

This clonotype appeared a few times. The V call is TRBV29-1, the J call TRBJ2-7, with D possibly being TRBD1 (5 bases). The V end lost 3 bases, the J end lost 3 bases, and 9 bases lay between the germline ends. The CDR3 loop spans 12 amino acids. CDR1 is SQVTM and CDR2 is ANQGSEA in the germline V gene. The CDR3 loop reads CSVEEQDYEQYF. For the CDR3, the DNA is TGCAGCGTTGAGGAACAGGACTACGAGCAGTACTTC.

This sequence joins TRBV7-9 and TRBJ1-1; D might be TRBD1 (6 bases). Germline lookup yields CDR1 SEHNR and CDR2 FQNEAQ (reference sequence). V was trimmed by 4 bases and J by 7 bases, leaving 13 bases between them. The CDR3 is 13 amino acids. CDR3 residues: CASSSGQPGEAFF. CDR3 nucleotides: TGTGCCAGCAGCTCCGGACAGCCAGGTGAAGCTTTCTTT.

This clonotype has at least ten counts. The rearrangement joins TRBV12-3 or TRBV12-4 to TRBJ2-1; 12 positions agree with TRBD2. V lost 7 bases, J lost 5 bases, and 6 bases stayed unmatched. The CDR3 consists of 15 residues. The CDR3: CASKILAGGDNEQFF. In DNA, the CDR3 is TGTGCCAGCAAGATACTAGCGGGAGGAGACAATGAGCAGTTCTTC.

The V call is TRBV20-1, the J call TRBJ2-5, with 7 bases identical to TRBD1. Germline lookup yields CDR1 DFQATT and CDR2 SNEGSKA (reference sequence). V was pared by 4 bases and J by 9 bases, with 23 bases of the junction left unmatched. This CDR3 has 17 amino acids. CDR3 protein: CSAIRLDRSIEGEAQYF. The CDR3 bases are TGCAGTGCTATCCGGTTGGACAGGTCGATAGAGGGGGAAGCCCAGTACTTC.

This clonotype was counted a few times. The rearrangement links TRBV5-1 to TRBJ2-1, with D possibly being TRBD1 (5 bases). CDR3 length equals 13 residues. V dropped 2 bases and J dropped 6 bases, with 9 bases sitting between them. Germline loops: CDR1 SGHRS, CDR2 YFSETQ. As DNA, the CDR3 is TGCGCCAGCAGCTTATACACAGGCAATGAGCAGTTCTTC. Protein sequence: CASSLYTGNEQFF.

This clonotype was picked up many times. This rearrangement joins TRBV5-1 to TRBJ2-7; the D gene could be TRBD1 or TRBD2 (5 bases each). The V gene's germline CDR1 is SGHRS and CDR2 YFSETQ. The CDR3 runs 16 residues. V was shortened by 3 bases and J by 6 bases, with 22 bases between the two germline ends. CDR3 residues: CASSYNRDAGFLEQYF. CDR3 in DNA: TGCGCCAGCAGCTACAACCGGGACGCGGGTTTCCTCGAGCAGTACTTC. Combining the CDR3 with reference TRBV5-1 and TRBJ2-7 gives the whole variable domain KAGVTQTPRYLIKTRGQQVTLSCSPISGHRSVSWYQQTPGQGLQFLFEYFSETQRNKGNFPGRFSGRQFSNSRSEMNVSTLELGDSALYLCASSYNRDAGFLEQYFGPGTRLTVT.

This CDR3 is CASSLYTAGVDNEQFF. CDR3 nucleotide sequence: TGTGCCAGCAGCTTATATACAGCGGGGGTAGACAATGAGCAGTTCTTC. The chain is built from TRBV7-2 and TRBJ2-1, with TRBD2 matching 8 bases. The length of the CDR3 is 16 residues. The ends lost 2 bases at V and 5 bases at J; junction bases unmatched: 8. From germline, CDR1 is SGHTA and CDR2 FQGNSA.

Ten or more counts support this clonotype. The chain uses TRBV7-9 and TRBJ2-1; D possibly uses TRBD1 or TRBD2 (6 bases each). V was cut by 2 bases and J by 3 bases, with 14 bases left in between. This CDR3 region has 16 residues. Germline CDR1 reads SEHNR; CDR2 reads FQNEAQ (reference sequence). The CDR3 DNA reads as TGTGCCAGCAGCTTACTCGGGGGCGGGGACTACAATGAGCAGTTCTTC. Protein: CASSLLGGGDYNEQFF.

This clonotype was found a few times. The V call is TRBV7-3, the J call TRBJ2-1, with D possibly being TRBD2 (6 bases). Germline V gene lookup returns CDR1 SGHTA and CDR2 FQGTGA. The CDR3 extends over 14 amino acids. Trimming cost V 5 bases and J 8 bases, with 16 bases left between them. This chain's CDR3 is CASSDGGGYYEQFF. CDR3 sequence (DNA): TGTGCCAGCAGCGATGGGGGAGGATACTATGAGCAGTTCTTC.

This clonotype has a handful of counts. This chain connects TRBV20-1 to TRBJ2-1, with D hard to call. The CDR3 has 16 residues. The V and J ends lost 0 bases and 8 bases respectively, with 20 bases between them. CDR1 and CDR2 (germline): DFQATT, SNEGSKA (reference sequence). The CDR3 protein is CSARDGSRSRVYEQFF. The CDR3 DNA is TGCAGTGCTAGAGATGGGTCACGGAGCCGGGTGTATGAGCAGTTCTTC.

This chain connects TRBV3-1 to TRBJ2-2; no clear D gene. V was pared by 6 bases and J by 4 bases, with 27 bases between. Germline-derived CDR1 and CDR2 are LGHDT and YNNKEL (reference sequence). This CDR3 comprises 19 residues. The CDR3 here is CASSPIPVGTVRRTGELFF. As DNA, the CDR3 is TGTGCCAGCAGTCCGATCCCTGTCGGAACAGTTAGGCGCACCGGGGAGCTGTTTTTT.